The 10 T cell receptor beta chains listed next were all sequenced from one sample in a study of radiation and T cells in renal cell carcinoma. Method: immunoSEQ multiplex PCR; TCRdb's copy keeps in-frame clones and lacks some. The sample holds 70,000 to 95,000 clones, 82% seen once. Time point denoted: baseline pretreatment blood. Regarding treatment: 15 Gy SBRT to primary tumor, nephrectomy 4 weeks later. The sequencing used blood, collected from a patient whose treatment included radiotherapy and nephrectomy. These receptor sequences come from a man between 60 and 75 years old with renal cell carcinoma.

In this sample, this clone is medium-sized (0.01 to 0.1%). The chain joins TRBV6-5 to TRBJ1-1; D might be TRBD1 (6 bases). The V end was cut by 7 bases, the J end by 3 bases, with 18 bases between. CDR3 size: 15 residues. Germline lookup yields CDR1 MNHEY and CDR2 SVGAGI. This chain's CDR3 is CASTPPRGGDTEAFF. CDR3 coding DNA: TGTGCCAGCACCCCCCCCAGGGGCGGGGACACTGAAGCTTTCTTT.

The table lists this clone with a few counts. CDR3 nucleotides: TGTGCCAGCAGTCCCTCCAGGGGACTAGAGAACACCGGGGAGCTGTTTTTT. The encoded protein is CASSPSRGLENTGELFF. V usage is TRBV21-1 and J usage is TRBJ2-2; the listed D gene, TRBD2, was not tested against the DNA. TRBV21-1 is a documented pseudogene. The length of the CDR3 is 17 residues.

In DNA form, the CDR3 reads TGTGCCAGCAGCCTTAGGGCAGAAACCGTGCCTGGGGCCAACGTCCTGACTTTC. Its protein product is CASSLRAETVPGANVLTF. This rearrangement joins TRBV5-4 to TRBJ2-6; D not certain. Germline values: CDR1 SGHNT, CDR2 YYREEE (reference sequence). The CDR3 has 18 residues. V gave up 4 bases and J gave up 2 bases, with 19 bases separating them. The variable domain in full, completed from reference TRBV5-4 and TRBJ2-6, reads ETGVTQSPTHLIKTRGQQVTLRCSSQSGHNTVSWYQQALGQGPQFIFQYYREEENGRGNFPPRFSGLQFPNYSSELNVNALELDDSALYLCASSLRAETVPGANVLTFGAGSRLTVL.

This sequence joins TRBV29-1 and TRBJ2-3, with TRBD2 as a possible D gene (5 bases). V was pared by 6 bases and J by 6 bases, with 10 bases between. This CDR3 has 11 amino acids. Germline-derived CDR1 and CDR2 are SQVTM and ANQGSEA. The CDR3 bases are TGCAGCGTGAGGGATGGGGATACGCAGTATTTT. Translation gives CSVRDGDTQYF.

The V gene is TRBV6-5, the J gene TRBJ2-1; D unresolved. This CDR3 is built from 13 residues. CDR1 is MNHEY, CDR2 SVGAGI, per germline. V shed 7 bases and J shed 3 bases, with 10 bases lying between them. CDR3: CASMASGYNEQFF. The CDR3 DNA reads as TGTGCCAGCATGGCATCCGGCTACAATGAGCAGTTCTTC.

CDR3 loop: CASSQVLSSYNEQFF. DNA for the CDR3: TGCGCCAGCAGCCAAGTCCTAAGCTCCTACAATGAGCAGTTCTTC. This chain uses TRBV4-3 with TRBJ2-1; D is ambiguous. V was pared by 1 base and J by 0 bases, with 7 bases between. CDR1 and CDR2 (germline): LGHNA, YSLEER. CDR3 size: 15 residues.

On this clone itself: Within the sample, other DNA sequences also encode this same CDR3. V gene TRBV2 combines with J gene TRBJ2-7; TRBD1 matches 7 bases. The CDR3 has 14 amino acids. CDR1 and CDR2 (germline): SNHLY, FYNNEI. With V trimmed by 5 bases and J by 0 bases, 4 bases remained unmatched. The CDR3 loop reads CASSRQGSSYEQYF. The CDR3 DNA sequence: TGTGCCAGCAGTCGACAGGGTAGCTCCTACGAGCAGTACTTC. Combining the CDR3 with reference TRBV2 and TRBJ2-7 gives the whole variable domain EPEVTQTPSHQVTQMGQEVILRCVPISNHLYFYWYRQILGQKVEFLVSFYNNEISEKSEIFDDQFSVERPDGSNFTLKIRSTKLEDSAMYFCASSRQGSSYEQYFGPGTRLTVT.

This clone was detected only once. The V call is TRBV5-1, the J call TRBJ2-1; the D gene is possibly TRBD2 (5 bases). Trimming removed 2 bases at V and 8 bases at J, with 20 bases between. Germline loops: CDR1 SGHRS, CDR2 YFSETQ. CDR3 length equals 16 residues. The CDR3 bases are TGCGCCAGCAGCTTTAGGTTGGGAGCAATAAACCATGAGCAGTTCTTC. As protein: CASSFRLGAINHEQFF.

J is TRBJ2-3 and V is TRBV27; 9 bases are shared with TRBD2. The junction had 8 bases not matched to a gene; V was cut back by 5 bases and J by 2 bases. Germline V gene sequence: CDR1 MNHEY, CDR2 SMNVEV (reference sequence). CDR3 length: 16 residues. The CDR3: CASSLAGLGPTDTQYF. CDR3 DNA sequence: TGTGCCAGCAGTCTAGCGGGGTTAGGCCCCACAGATACGCAGTATTTT.

J is TRBJ2-5 and V is TRBV14; 7 bases line up with TRBD2. The CDR3 has 16 amino acids. The trim removed 0 bases at V and 2 bases at J, leaving 6 bases unmatched. Germline values: CDR1 SGHDN, CDR2 FVKESK. CDR3 bases: TGTGCCAGCAGCCAAGAATTCGGGGGGTGGCAAGAGACCCAGTACTTC. Translating gives CASSQEFGGWQETQYF.